The rows below give T cell receptor beta chains drawn from one sample of a study of T cell changes during pregnancy in multiple sclerosis. The assay was immunoSEQ multiplex PCR, and TCRdb's table has in-frame clones only and misses some. The data show 70,000 or so clones, roughly nine tenths seen once. This material consisted of peripheral blood, taken in the third trimester of pregnancy. The receptors originated from a female donor in good health, enrolled as a control in a pregnancy study. CDR3s include the opening cysteine and the closing phenylalanine or tryptophan. The D gene is left open where the match is weak. Clone size appears in some rows only: once, few, many, or a class for an expanded clone.

len,d_gene,v_gene,abundance,j_gene,CDR3nt,CDR3aa
17,TRBD1,TRBV9,.,TRBJ1-2,TGTGCCAGCAGCGCGCCTCAGAAGGGAGGGACAGGGGTTGGCTACACCTTC,CASSAPQKGGTGVGYTF
19,TRBD2,TRBV15,once,TRBJ2-1,TGTGCCACCAGCAGAGCGGGATGGGGCGGGACTAGCGGCCCGAATGAGCAGTTCTTC,CATSRAGWGGTSGPNEQFF
18,.,TRBV21-1,.,TRBJ2-2,TGTGCCAGCAGCAAAGCGCTTTCTGGGACTAGCGGGGAGGGGGAGCTGTTTTTT,CASSKALSGTSGEGELFF
17,TRBD1,TRBV5-1,.,TRBJ1-6,TGCGCCAGCAGCTTGGCCCCGTATGGAGGGGGCGATTCACCCCTCCACTTT,CASSLAPYGGGDSPLHF
14,.,TRBV7-9,.,TRBJ1-1,TGTGCCAGCAGCTGGAGGGGCGGGGACACTGAAGCTTTCTTT,CASSWRGGDTEAFF
14,TRBD1,TRBV28,.,TRBJ1-6,TGTGCCAGCATCTCGACAGGGGGCAGCTCACCCCTCCACTTT,CASISTGGSSPLHF
14,TRBD1,TRBV5-1,.,TRBJ1-1,TGCGCCAGCAGCTTCTCGGGACAGCCTACTGAAGCTTTCTTT,CASSFSGQPTEAFF
14,.,TRBV10-3,.,TRBJ2-7,TGTGCCATCAGTGTGGGACATCAGCCCTACGAGCAGTACTTC,CAISVGHQPYEQYF
14,.,TRBV6-1,.,TRBJ2-5,TGTGCCAGCAGTGATTGGCAGGGCCAGAGGACCCAGTACTTC,CASSDWQGQRTQYF
12,TRBD1,TRBV29-1,.,TRBJ2-4,TGCAGCGTGACAGGGGCCAAAAACATTCAGTACTTC,CSVTGAKNIQYF